This T cell receptor beta chain derives from a study of shared clonotypes between healthy human individuals. The assay was immunoSEQ multiplex PCR, and TCRdb's table has in-frame clones only and misses some. The sample contains roughly 500,000 clones, around 79% of which appear only once. CDR3 size: 15 residues. The germline V gene has CDR1 MRHNA and CDR2 SNTAGT. V lost 5 bases, J lost 4 bases, and 7 bases stayed unmatched. The chain couples TRBV6-4 to TRBJ2-2; 7 bases line up with TRBD1. The sequence derives from a woman aged 40 to 50 in good health. Some clones in this sample may be carry-over from other donors' samples. The sample consisted of PBMCs. The CDR3 is CASSPIDRATGELFF. The CDR3 DNA sequence: TGTGCCAGCAGTCCCATCGACAGGGCCACCGGGGAGCTGTTTTTT.